What follows is one T cell receptor beta chain and its context. These data originate in a study of PD-1 blockade in classical Hodgkin lymphoma. Some clones are missing from TCRdb's copy, which holds only in-frame ones; the method was immunoSEQ multiplex PCR. This sample has just over 15,000 clones; 70% to 90% occur once, and the top ten carry 0.84%. Germline CDR1 SGHTA, CDR2 FQGNSA. This CDR3 has 14 residues. V lost 10 bases and J lost 1, with 17 bases in between. Noted time point: newly diagnosed, previously untreated cHL patient sample. Purification of CD4+ T cells from thawed PBMCs was performed via magnetic negative selection.

The rearrangement uses TRBV7-2 and TRBJ2-7; no clear D gene. Sequencing was carried out using CD4+ T cells from blood. The clonotype was recovered from a human donor with classical Hodgkin lymphoma. The CDR3 sequence is CATTYRRGSYEQYF. CDR3 nucleotides: TGTGCCACGACCTACCGCCGTGGGTCCTACGAGCAGTACTTC.